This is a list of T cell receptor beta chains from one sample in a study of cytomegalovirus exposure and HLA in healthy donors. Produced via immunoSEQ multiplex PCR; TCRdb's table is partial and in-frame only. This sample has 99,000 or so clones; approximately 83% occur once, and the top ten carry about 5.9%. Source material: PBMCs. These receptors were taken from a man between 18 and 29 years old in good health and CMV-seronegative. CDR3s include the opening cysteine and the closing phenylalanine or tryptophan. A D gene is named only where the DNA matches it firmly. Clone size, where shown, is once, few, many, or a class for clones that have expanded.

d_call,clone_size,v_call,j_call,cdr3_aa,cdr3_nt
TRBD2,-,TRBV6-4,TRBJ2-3,CASSGTSGTDTQYF,TGTGCCAGCAGTGGGACTAGCGGGACAGATACGCAGTATTTT
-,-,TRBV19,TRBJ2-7,CASSMMGGDEQYF,TGTGCCAGTAGTATGATGGGGGGAGACGAGCAGTACTTC
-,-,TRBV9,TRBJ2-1,CASSVATYNEQFF,TGTGCCAGCAGCGTAGCTACCTACAATGAGCAGTTCTTC
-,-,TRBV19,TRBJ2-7,CASSHPQGHEQYF,TGTGCCAGTAGCCATCCCCAGGGCCACGAGCAGTACTTC
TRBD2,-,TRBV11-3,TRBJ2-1,CASSPPSGSNEQFF,TGTGCCAGCAGCCCTCCTAGCGGGAGCAATGAGCAGTTCTTC
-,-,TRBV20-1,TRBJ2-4,CSVRTGGGQYF,TGCAGTGTCCGGACAGGAGGGGGTCAGTACTTC
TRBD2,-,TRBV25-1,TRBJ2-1,CASSELSSGRVGEQFF,TGTGCCAGCAGTGAATTATCTAGCGGGAGGGTAGGGGAGCAGTTCTTC
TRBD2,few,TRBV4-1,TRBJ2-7,CASSHGLEMDEQYF,TGCGCCAGCAGCCATGGACTAGAGATGGACGAGCAGTACTTC
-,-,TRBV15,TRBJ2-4,CASQGRAKNIQYF,TGTGCCAGTCAGGGGCGAGCCAAAAACATTCAGTACTTC
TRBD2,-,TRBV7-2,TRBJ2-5,CASRQGLAGGLGTQYF,TGTGCCAGCAGACAGGGACTAGCGGGGGGGCTGGGGACCCAGTACTTC
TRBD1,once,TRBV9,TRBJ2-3,CASSVDRATSTDTQYF,TGTGCCAGCAGCGTGGACAGGGCTACTAGCACAGATACGCAGTATTTT
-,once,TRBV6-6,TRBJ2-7,CASSWRVENEQYF,TGTGCCAGCAGTTGGCGGGTTGAGAACGAGCAGTACTTC
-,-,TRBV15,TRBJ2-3,CATSRDHENTQYF,TGTGCCACCAGCAGAGATCACGAGAATACGCAGTATTTT
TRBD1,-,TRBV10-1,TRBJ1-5,CASNGETGGGREDQPQHF,TGCGCCAGCAACGGAGAGACAGGGGGCGGAAGGGAGGATCAGCCCCAGCATTTT
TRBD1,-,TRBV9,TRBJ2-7,CASSVNGQGAREQYF,TGTGCCAGCAGCGTAAATGGTCAGGGGGCGAGAGAGCAGTACTTC
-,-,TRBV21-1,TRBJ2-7,CASSNRFYEQYF,TGTGCCAGCAGCAACCGTTTTTACGAGCAGTACTTC
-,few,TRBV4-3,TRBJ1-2,CASSQDTEAGPYGYTF,TGCGCCAGCAGCCAAGATACAGAAGCAGGGCCCTATGGCTACACCTTC
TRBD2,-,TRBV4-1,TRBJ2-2,CASSRISGRAIGELFF,TGCGCCAGCAGCCGAATAAGCGGGAGGGCTATCGGGGAGCTGTTTTTT
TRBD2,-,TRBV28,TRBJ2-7,CASNPSGRVYEQYF,TGTGCCAGCAACCCTAGCGGGAGGGTCTACGAGCAGTACTTC
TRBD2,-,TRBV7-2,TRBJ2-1,CASSFPTSGARNEQFF,TGTGCCAGCAGCTTCCCCACTAGCGGGGCCCGCAATGAGCAGTTCTTC
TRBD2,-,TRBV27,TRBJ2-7,CASGSPVGTSGSYEQYF,TGTGCCAGCGGTTCACCGGTAGGGACTAGCGGTTCCTACGAGCAGTACTTC
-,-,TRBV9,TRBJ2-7,CASSSGLFSYEQYF,TGTGCCAGCAGCTCGGGACTCTTCTCCTACGAGCAGTACTTC